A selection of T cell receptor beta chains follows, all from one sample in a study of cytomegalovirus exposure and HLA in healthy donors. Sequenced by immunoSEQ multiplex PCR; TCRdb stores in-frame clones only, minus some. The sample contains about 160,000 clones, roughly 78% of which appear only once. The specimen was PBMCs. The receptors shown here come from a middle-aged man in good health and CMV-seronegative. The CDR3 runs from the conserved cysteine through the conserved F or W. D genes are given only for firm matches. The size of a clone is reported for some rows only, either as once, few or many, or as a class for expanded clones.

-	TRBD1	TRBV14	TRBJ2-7	TGTGCCAGCAGCCAAAACACGCGACAGGGGGAATACGAGCAGTACTTC	CASSQNTRQGEYEQYF
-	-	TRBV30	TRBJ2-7	TGTGCCTGGGCCATAGGGGATTTTTACGAGCAGTACTTC	CAWAIGDFYEQYF
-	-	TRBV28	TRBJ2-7	TGTGCCAGCAGTTTAGCCTCGATCCCGGGACTGTTGGGGGAGCAGTACTTC	CASSLASIPGLLGEQYF
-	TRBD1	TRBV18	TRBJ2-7	TGTGCCAGCTCGGGTTCTAGGGACAGACCCTACGAGCAGTACTTC	CASSGSRDRPYEQYF
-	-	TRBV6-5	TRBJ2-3	TGTGCCAGCAGTTACAGGGCGGGAACAGATACGCAGTATTTT	CASSYRAGTDTQYF
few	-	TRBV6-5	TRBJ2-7	TGTGCCAGCAGCGTTAGGGGAAGCTACGAGCAGTACTTC	CASSVRGSYEQYF
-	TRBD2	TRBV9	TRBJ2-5	TGTGCCAGCAGCGTAAACCCAGCGGGAGTCGGGGAGACCCAGTACTTC	CASSVNPAGVGETQYF
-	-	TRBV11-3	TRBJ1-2	TGTGCTAGCATACTGCGACAGACCGCTAACTATGGCTACACCTTC	CASILRQTANYGYTF
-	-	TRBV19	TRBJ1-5	TGTGCCAGTAGTACCCTCGGGGAGTATCAGCCCCAGCATTTT	CASSTLGEYQPQHF
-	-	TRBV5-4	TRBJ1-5	TGTGCCAGCAGTTTGGGAGGCAATAGCAATCAGCCCCAGCATTTT	CASSLGGNSNQPQHF
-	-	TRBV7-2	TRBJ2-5	TGTGCCAGCAGCCCTGGACTGACACCCCTCCGGGAGACCCAGTACTTC	CASSPGLTPLRETQYF
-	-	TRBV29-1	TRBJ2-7	TGCACCGCCGGGTCAAATCGTCAAGGCTACGAGCAGTACTTC	CTAGSNRQGYEQYF
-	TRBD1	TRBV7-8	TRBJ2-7	TGTGCCAGCAGCCCGACTGGGACAGGGAGGGACGAGCAGTACTTC	CASSPTGTGRDEQYF
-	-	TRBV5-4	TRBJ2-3	TGTGCCAGCAGGTTGTCCAGCGCCCTATTACCAGATACGCAGTATTTT	CASRLSSALLPDTQYF
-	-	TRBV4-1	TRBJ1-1	TGCGCCAGCAGCCAAGAACTAATAATAAACGATCGCCGCTCTCGCAGCACTGAAGCTTTCTTT	CASSQELIINDRRSRSTEAFF
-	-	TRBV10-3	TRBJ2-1	TGTGCCTCCGGACAGCCCCCGGGAGGAGAGCAGTTCTTC	CASGQPPGGEQFF
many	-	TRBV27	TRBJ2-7	TGTGCCAGCAGGGGTGGGAGCGGCGACGAGCAGTACTTC	CASRGGSGDEQYF
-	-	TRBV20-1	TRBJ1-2	TGCAGTGCTAGGTACGGGTTTGGCTACACCTTC	CSARYGFGYTF
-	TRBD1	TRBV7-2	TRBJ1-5	TGTGCCAGCAGCCCTACCTGGGACAGGGCGCAGCCCCAGCATTTT	CASSPTWDRAQPQHF
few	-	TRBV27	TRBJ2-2	TGTGCCAGCCGGCTCACGGTTATGGGCGAACGAAACACCGGGGAGCTGTTTTTT	CASRLTVMGERNTGELFF
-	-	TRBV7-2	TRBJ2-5	TGTGCCAGCAGCTTAGTTTCCGGGAGCGGGGAGACCCAGTACTTC	CASSLVSGSGETQYF
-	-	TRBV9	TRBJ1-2	TGTGCCAGCACCCCCATGGCCGTCCACTATGGCTACACCTTC	CASTPMAVHYGYTF